The clone carrying this T cell receptor (beta chain) appeared many times. These data belong to a study of human T cells and chemical hapten exposure. Overall study: Across its approximately 25 weeks, the study gave patients weekly diphenylcyclopropenone doses to the scalp.

The V and J ends lost 4 bases and 2 bases respectively, with 21 bases between them. The CDR3 loop spans 17 amino acids. Germline values: CDR1 KGHSH, CDR2 LQKENI. TCRdb called the RACE reads again in MiXCR, with one record for every CDR3 protein. The sample has 65,000 to 95,000 distinct CDR3 sequences; 10% to 15% are singletons. Indicated time point: patch test 1, 2 weeks after DPC sensitization. Regarding treatment: therapeutic diphenylcyclopropenone sensitization with weekly scalp DPC. Sequenced here: whole blood, sampled in connection with sensitization to the hapten diphenylcyclopropenone (DPC). The chain uses TRBV18 and TRBJ2-7; D might be TRBD2 (5 bases). This clonotype was sampled from a woman aged 60 to 75 with alopecia areata. Some clones in this sample may be carry-over from other donors' samples. The CDR3 DNA reads as TGTGCCAGCTCACTAACCGGGGAGATGACTATGGCCTACGAGCAGTACTTC. Its protein is CASSLTGEMTMAYEQYF.